This TCR beta chain appears in the sequencing data of a study of T-cell memory formation after mild COVID-19 (dated by TCRdb to about 2021). In terms of the full investigation: TCR sequence clusters from the two donors were largely donor specific. T-cell clones expanding and contracting after mild COVID-19 in a couple of donors were tracked by longitudinal TCRalpha and TCRbeta repertoire sequencing. The cohort was made up of two young adult volunteers, one female and one male, who were previously healthy. Findings and caveats that apply to the study as a whole: Clones contracting from day 15 to 85 had balanced CD4/CD8 phenotypes, while a second wave expanding from day 15 to 37 was biased towards CD4+. SARS-CoV-2 specificity of the second-wave clones peaking on day 37 was not confirmed. The study included only two mild cases, and larger cohorts that include severe cases with pre-infection samples were judged to be necessary. Some responding clones were found in pre-infection memory, which suggests that pre-existing cross-reactive memory T cells took part in the SARS-CoV-2 response. Contracting CD4+ clones were located mainly in the CM and EM memory subsets, whereas CD8+ clones were found to be enriched in EMRA.

CDR1 and CDR2, looked up from the germline V gene, are MGHRA and YSYEKL. Inclusive of the bounding cysteine and phenylalanine, the CDR3 is 16 residues long. Just the 48-base CDR3 DNA is kept, in frame starting at base 1. V is cut back by 3 bases and J by 5 bases, with 10 bases in the junction unmatched. PBMCs were isolated by Ficoll-Paque density gradient centrifugation. This clonotype was seen a handful of times. The target of this receptor is not known. The record has no base qualities; no much larger clone is one base away. Sequencing used an Illumina NovaSeq 6000. TCRalpha and TCRbeta cDNA libraries were constructed by 5'RACE with constant-segment primers, with sample barcodes and unique molecular identifiers being introduced. RNA was extracted from every sample with Trizol reagent. The libraries were amplified in two PCR steps, and the second step added a second sample barcode and Illumina TruSeq adapters. Libraries were sequenced on an Illumina NovaSeq with 2 x 150 bp paired-end reads. The authors' analysis ran thus. Reads were demultiplexed and collapsed into UMI-guided consensus sequences with migec v1.2.7. Using mixcr v2.1.11, UMI consensuses were aligned to TRA and TRB V and J templates and then assembled into clonotypes. A clonotype was counted as expanded or contracted only if both edgeR and NoisET called the change significant, with noise models trained on biological replicates. For edgeR calls, the thresholds were a false discovery rate-adjusted p below 0.01 and a log2 fold-change of 1. As an exploratory analysis of dynamics, max-normalized trajectories of the 1000 most abundant clonotypes were examined with PCA combined with hierarchical clustering. The CD4 or CD8 phenotype of responding clones was assigned using the separately sequenced CD4+ and CD8+ repertoires. TCRdb redid the processing of the public reads, applying fastp at Q25 and MiXCR, and retained in-frame beta chains. Rows with a matching CDR3 protein are joined into one entry that keeps the most common DNA and genes. TCRdb assigned the V and J calls; the authors' analysis was not used. The table for this sample lists approximately 290,000 distinct CDR3 sequences; approximately 16% of them were counted only once. The ten largest clonotypes hold around a fifth of the sample.

The origin of this receptor is a young man who had mild COVID-19 (a few samples of this study predate the infection). The sample titles of this study are shuffled in the database, so cell type and time point are left out; the donor was told from shared clones. The chain was built from TRBV4-1 and TRBJ2-3; TRBD2 fits 8 bases in the junction. The source material was PBMCs or a T cell subset sorted from them (not recorded which). The DNA reads TGCGCCAGCAGCCAGGGAGCGGGGGCGGCTAAAGATACGCAGTATTTT. It encodes CASSQGAGAAKDTQYF.